This passage covers 4 T cell receptor beta chains from one sample sequenced in a study of blood T cell repertoires in COVID-19. Sequencing used immunoSEQ multiplex PCR; TCRdb keeps in-frame clones, though not all of them. This table holds around 120,000 clones, just under 80% found once. Input material: peripheral blood. These receptors were obtained from a human donor in a cohort sampled during active COVID-19.

This clone was detected ten times or more. The chain links TRBV10-3 to TRBJ2-1; TRBD2 matches at 9 bases. V was clipped by 10 bases and J by 4 bases; unmatched bases: 14. Germline CDR1 reads ENHRY; CDR2 reads SYGVKD. The CDR3 covers 16 residues. In nucleotides, the CDR3 is TGTGCCAGCACCCACGGGCGGGGGGGACTATACAATGAGCAGTTCTTC. This translates into CASTHGRGGLYNEQFF.

This chain connects TRBV7-9 to TRBJ2-7; 11 bases line up with TRBD1. Germline V gene lookup returns CDR1 SEHNR and CDR2 FQNEAQ (reference sequence). There are 15 residues in the CDR3. V shed 3 bases and J 5 bases; nucleotides not matched to a gene: 6. CDR3: CASSFIRTGGDEQYF. The CDR3 nucleotides are TGTGCCAGCAGCTTTATCAGGACAGGGGGCGACGAGCAGTACTTC.

This clone showed up just a few times. This chain uses TRBV28 with TRBJ2-3; 8 nucleotides align to TRBD2. The CDR3 sequence is 17 residues long. Trimming took 3 bases from V and 4 from J; bases not matched to a gene: 12. Looked up from germline, CDR1 is MDHEN and CDR2 is SYDVKM. CDR3 sequence reads: CASSFLRGGRTADTQYF. The CDR3 DNA is TGTGCCAGCAGTTTTCTCCGCGGCGGGAGGACCGCAGATACGCAGTATTTT.

The V and J genes are TRBV6-1 and TRBJ2-2; D is undetermined. In germline, CDR1 is MNHNS, CDR2 SASEGT. Between the trimmed V and J ends, which lost 0 bases and 6 bases, there was a span of 8 bases. The CDR3 is 14 amino acids. CDR3 loop: CASSEALNAGELFF. The CDR3 coding sequence is TGTGCCAGCAGTGAAGCGCTAAATGCCGGGGAGCTGTTTTTT.